This T cell receptor beta chain was profiled in a study of T cell repertoires in cytomegalovirus infection. Study-wide context: Alongside well-studied HLA-B-restricted CMV epitopes, recently identified HLA-C-restricted CMV epitopes were also used. Indications came from public TCR beta signatures; they pointed to CMV infection and to a matching HLA type.

MiXCR was run by TCRdb on the reads, yielding one entry per CDR3 protein. The repertoire holds a few hundred thousand distinct CDR3 sequences, approximately 46% seen once, with 35% to 50% in the top ten. Study-level findings and limits: Identification of carriers of CMV plus the relevant HLA was achieved through cumulative public TCR beta family frequency. HLA-C-restricted CMV clonotypes gave the most frequent clonotype in two of eight donors.

Comment on this clonotype: Its matching antigen is unknown.

The sample was cultured PBMCs, taken from culture after CMV antigen stimulation. This clonotype was sampled from a human donor in good health (CMV status not recorded). Some clones in this sample may be carry-over from other donors' samples.

The CDR3 region has the DNA TGTGCCAGTAAGGGTGTTGGCTCCTACGAGCAGTACTTC. Residues: CASKGVGSYEQYF. The J gene is TRBJ2-7, the V gene TRBV19; D ambiguous. The CDR3 covers 13 residues. Per the germline V gene, CDR1 is LNHDA and CDR2 is SQIVND (reference sequence). Trimming pared 7 bases from V and 0 bases from J, leaving 10 bases between.